This T cell receptor beta chain was sequenced in a study of cytomegalovirus exposure and HLA in healthy donors. This PCR relied on a set of 60 Vbeta primers and 13 Jbeta primers. Produced via immunoSEQ multiplex PCR; TCRdb's table is partial and in-frame only. The table lists some 200,000 clones, around 78% of them singletons, with about 2% in the top ten. Germline V gene sequence: CDR1 SGHNT, CDR2 YYREEE (reference sequence). This CDR3 spans 16 amino acids. The J segment lost 3 bases and the V segment lost 6 bases, leaving 12 bases of the junction unmatched. At the time of sampling, donors were nominally healthy, though unrecorded immune exposures were likely.

The genes are TRBV5-4 and TRBJ2-1; TRBD2 matches at 7 bases. Sequenced sample: PBMCs. The source of this sequence is a woman in her twenties or thirties in good health and CMV-seropositive. CDR3 region: CASTFRSRGYYNEQFF. As DNA, the CDR3 is TGTGCCAGCACCTTCCGATCGCGGGGGTACTACAATGAGCAGTTCTTC.